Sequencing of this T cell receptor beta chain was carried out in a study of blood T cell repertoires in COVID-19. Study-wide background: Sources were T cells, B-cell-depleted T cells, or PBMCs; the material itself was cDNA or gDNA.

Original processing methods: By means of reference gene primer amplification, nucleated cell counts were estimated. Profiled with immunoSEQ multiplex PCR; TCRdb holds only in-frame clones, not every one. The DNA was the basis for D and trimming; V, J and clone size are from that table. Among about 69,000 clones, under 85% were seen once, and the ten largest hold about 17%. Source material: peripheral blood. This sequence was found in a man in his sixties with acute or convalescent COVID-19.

CDR3 nucleotides: TGTGCCAGCAGCTTCGACAGGGGTTTAGAGACCCAGTACTTC. It encodes CASSFDRGLETQYF. The V gene is TRBV7-9, the J gene TRBJ2-5, with TRBD1 identical over 8 bases. The CDR3 runs 14 residues. Trimming cost V 3 bases and J 4 bases; bases outside gene matches: 4. Germline V lookup: CDR1 SEHNR, CDR2 FQNEAQ (reference sequence).